The entry below gives a single T cell receptor (beta chain) sequence along with its context. Its antigen is as yet unknown. Individual cDNA molecules carried attached unique molecular identifiers. TCRdb re-derived calls from the 5' RACE reads in MiXCR, one entry per CDR3 protein. The sample has roughly 30,000 distinct CDR3 sequences, about 5% seen once. This sample was taken from a study of early T cells in non-severe SARS-CoV-2 infection. Study findings and constraints: Lookups in VDJdb leaned toward anti-spike CD8 responses and missed private and CD4 specificities.

The CDR3 has 16 residues. Germline V gene data show CDR1 as MDHEN and CDR2 as SYDVKM. The junction had 11 bases not matched to a gene; V was cut back by 3 bases and J by 3 bases. The clonotype originates from an adult who was a healthcare worker with PCR-confirmed SARS-CoV-2 infection or an uninfected control (not recorded which). Sequencing was performed on whole blood. V is TRBV28 and J is TRBJ2-7; 7 nucleotides line up with TRBD2. The CDR3 coding sequence is TGTGCCAGCAGTTTCCCATCGGGGGGTTCTTTCTACGAGCAGTACTTC. Residues: CASSFPSGGSFYEQYF.